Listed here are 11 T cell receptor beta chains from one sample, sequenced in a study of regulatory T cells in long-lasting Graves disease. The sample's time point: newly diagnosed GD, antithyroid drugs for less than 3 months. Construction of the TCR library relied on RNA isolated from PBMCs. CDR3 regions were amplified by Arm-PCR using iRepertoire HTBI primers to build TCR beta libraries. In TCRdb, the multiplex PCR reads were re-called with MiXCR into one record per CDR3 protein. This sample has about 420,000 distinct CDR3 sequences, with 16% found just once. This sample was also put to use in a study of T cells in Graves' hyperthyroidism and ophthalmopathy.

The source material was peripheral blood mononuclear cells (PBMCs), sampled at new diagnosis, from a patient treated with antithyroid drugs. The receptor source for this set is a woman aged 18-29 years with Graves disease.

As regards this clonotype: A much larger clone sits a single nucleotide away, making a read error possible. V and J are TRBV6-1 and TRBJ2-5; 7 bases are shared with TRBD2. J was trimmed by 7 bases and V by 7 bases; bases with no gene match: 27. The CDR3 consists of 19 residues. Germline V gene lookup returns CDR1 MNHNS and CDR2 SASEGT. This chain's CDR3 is CASILRNGGGTASVGTQYF. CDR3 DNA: TGTGCCAGCATCCTTAGAAACGGCGGGGGTACCGCCTCCGTCGGGACCCAGTACTTC.

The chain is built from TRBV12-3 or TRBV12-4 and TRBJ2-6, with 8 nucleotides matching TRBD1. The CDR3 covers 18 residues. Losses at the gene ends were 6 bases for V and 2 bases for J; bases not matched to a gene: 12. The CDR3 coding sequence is TGTGCCAGCAGCCAGGGGGCCCCATGGATCACTGGGGCCAACGTCCTGACTTTC. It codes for CASSQGAPWITGANVLTF.

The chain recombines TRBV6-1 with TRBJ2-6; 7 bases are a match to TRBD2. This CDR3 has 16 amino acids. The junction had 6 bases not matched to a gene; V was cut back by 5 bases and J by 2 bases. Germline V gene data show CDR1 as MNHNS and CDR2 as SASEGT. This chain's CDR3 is CASSTKGGTGANVLTF. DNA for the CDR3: TGTGCCAGCAGTACCAAGGGAGGGACTGGGGCCAACGTCCTGACTTTC.

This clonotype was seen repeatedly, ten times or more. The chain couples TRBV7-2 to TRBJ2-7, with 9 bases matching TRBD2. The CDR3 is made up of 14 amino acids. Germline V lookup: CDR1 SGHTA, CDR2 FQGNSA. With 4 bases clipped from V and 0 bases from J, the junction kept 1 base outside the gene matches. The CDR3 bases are TGTGCCAGCAGCTGGACTAGCGCCTCCTACGAGCAGTACTTC. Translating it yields CASSWTSASYEQYF.

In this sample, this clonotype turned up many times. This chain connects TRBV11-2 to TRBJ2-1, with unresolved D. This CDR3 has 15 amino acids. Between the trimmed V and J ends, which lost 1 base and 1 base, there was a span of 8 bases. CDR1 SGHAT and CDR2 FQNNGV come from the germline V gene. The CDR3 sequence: CASSLVLESYNEQFF. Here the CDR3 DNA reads TGTGCCAGCAGCTTAGTTCTGGAGTCCTACAATGAGCAGTTCTTC.

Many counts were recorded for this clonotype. The CDR3 protein is CASSEIGFGTSGLNEQFF. The CDR3 coding sequence is TGTGCCAGCAGTGAAATAGGTTTTGGGACTAGCGGGCTTAATGAGCAGTTCTTC. The V call is TRBV6-2 or TRBV6-3, the J call TRBJ2-1; the match to TRBD2 covers 12 bases. The germline gives CDR1 MNHEY, CDR2 SVGEGT. This CDR3 is built from 18 residues. Trimming removed 5 bases from V and 7 bases from J; junction bases left unmatched: 15.

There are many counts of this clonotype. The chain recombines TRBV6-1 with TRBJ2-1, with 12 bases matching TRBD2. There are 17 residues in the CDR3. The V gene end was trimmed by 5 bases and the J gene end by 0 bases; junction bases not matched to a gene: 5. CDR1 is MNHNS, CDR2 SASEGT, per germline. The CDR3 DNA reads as TGTGCCAGCAGTAGACTAGCGGGAGAGGGCTCCTACAATGAGCAGTTCTTC. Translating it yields CASSRLAGEGSYNEQFF.

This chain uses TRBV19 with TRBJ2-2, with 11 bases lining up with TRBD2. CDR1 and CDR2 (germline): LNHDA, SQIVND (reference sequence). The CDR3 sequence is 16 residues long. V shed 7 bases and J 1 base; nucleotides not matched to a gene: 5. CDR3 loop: CASITSGRMNTGELFF. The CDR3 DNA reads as TGTGCCAGTATTACTAGCGGGAGAATGAACACCGGGGAGCTGTTTTTT.

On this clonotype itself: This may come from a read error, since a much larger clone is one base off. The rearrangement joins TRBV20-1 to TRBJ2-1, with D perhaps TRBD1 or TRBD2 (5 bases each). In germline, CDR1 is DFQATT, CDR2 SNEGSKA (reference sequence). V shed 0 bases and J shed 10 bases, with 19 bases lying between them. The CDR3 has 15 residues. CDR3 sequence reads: CSAREREWGSYEQFF. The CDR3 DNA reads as TGCAGTGCTAGAGAGAGGGAATGGGGCTCCTACGAGCAGTTCTTC.

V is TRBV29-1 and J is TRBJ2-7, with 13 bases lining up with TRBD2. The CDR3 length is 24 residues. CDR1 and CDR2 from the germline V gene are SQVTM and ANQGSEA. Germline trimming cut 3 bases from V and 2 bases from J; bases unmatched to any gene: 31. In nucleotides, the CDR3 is TGCAGCGTTGATAAAGATACTAGGACTAGCGGGAGTCAGGATTGGGGAGAAGGAACCTACGAGCAGTACTTC. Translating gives CSVDKDTRTSGSQDWGEGTYEQYF.

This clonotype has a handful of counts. CDR3 in amino acids: CASSRGLRGEKLFF. The DNA for the CDR3 is TGTGCCAGCAGCCGGGGCCTCCGGGGTGAAAAACTGTTTTTT. This rearrangement joins TRBV7-2 to TRBJ1-4; maybe TRBD1 (5 bases). Between the trimmed V and J ends, which lost 5 bases and 7 bases, there was a span of 14 bases. The CDR3 is 14 amino acids. Germline CDR1 reads SGHTA; CDR2 reads FQGNSA.